The source of this T cell receptor beta chain is a study of blood T cell repertoires in COVID-19. The overall study: Collection of acute and convalescent COVID-19 samples took place in the United States, Italy and Spain. Sources were T cells, B-cell-depleted T cells, or PBMCs; the material itself was cDNA or gDNA.

During active infection, Seattle patients enrolled and were then monitored through disease. Authors' data handling: Reference gene primer amplification gave nucleated cell count estimates. TCRdb's copy holds only in-frame clones and misses some; the assay was immunoSEQ multiplex PCR. V, J and clone size derive from that table, while D and trimming were established from the DNA sequence. The table shows some 230,000 clones, with approximately 78% occurring only once. The trim removed 9 bases at V and 9 bases at J, leaving 11 bases unmatched. The V gene's germline CDR1 is SNHLY and CDR2 FYNNEI. The CDR3 totals 14 residues.

What was sequenced was peripheral blood. The chain links TRBV2 to TRBJ1-6, with TRBD1 identical over 7 bases. The TCR sequence derives from a woman at least 80 years old with COVID-19, enrolled during active disease. CDR3 DNA: TGTGCCAGGACAGGGAGTAAATCGGGTTCACCCCTCCACTTT. It specifies CARTGSKSGSPLHF.